The rows below give T cell receptor beta chains drawn from one sample of a study of cytomegalovirus exposure and HLA in healthy donors. The data were produced by immunoSEQ multiplex PCR, yet TCRdb's version contains in-frame clones alone and is incomplete. Among over 150,000 clones listed, about three quarters were seen once. The sequencing sample was made of PBMCs. Receptors were obtained from a woman between 45 and 60 years old in good health and CMV-seropositive. Each CDR3 is given with its conserved first and last residue.

v_call cdr3_aa
TRBV5-4 CASSLGAYNEKLFF
TRBV5-1 CASSPGSNQPQHF
TRBV19 CASSVGAGRGDTEAFF
TRBV5-1 CASSPTVAGTGSGGYTF
TRBV7-8 CASSWDTYGYTF
TRBV6-1 CASSDVQPEAFF
TRBV5-1 CASSFATLTGGETQYF
TRBV6-1 CASSESDRGHNYGYTF
TRBV2 CASSGRTSGITYEQYF
TRBV5-1 CASSPGLAGGPQDSQYF
TRBV7-2 CASSTGQIYEQYF
TRBV27 CASSLGDRAQETQYF
TRBV7-6 CASSDGTDTQYF
TRBV18 CASSDRGPVNEKLFF
TRBV7-2 CASSGRTTNTGELFF
TRBV25-1 CASSGPRRDFANSPLHF
TRBV5-6 CASSRGVGGAEEKLFF
TRBV6-5 CASTTWDRGEKLFF
TRBV28 CASTNPGQGTEAFF
TRBV20-1 CSASQGQRAFF
TRBV4-1 CASSQVYAGGRYF
TRBV5-1 CASSLDLAGGEQYF
TRBV5-8 CASSLERDTEAFF
TRBV15 CATSRAGQVTYEQYF
TRBV6-5 CASSRGTVGYTF
TRBV7-8 CASSLDRNTEAFF
TRBV6-5 CASSYREGGTEAFF
TRBV10-1 CASRDRYLSYEQYF
TRBV29-1 CSVEGWAGSYNEQFF
TRBV2 CASTGEAETQYF
TRBV30 CAWGMERGNTIYF
TRBV27 CASSPRPIRVYNSPLHF
TRBV5-6 CASSGLQGNLSPLHF
TRBV12-1 CASSRVELAVYQETQYF
TRBV6-1 CASSEEAAGGDGYTF
TRBV7-2 CASSRVGDPGNTIYF
TRBV7-2 CASSSPGQGGDTQYF
TRBV2 CASSPAAGGPSSYEQYF
TRBV28 CASSSNRGSVQETQYF
TRBV9 CASSSKTAITETQYF
TRBV30 CAYRVGRINEQFF
TRBV27 CASRLDFSSGNTIYF
TRBV11-3 CASLGGAGVVETQYF
TRBV27 CASGAGGHIQYF
TRBV28 CASSSTGGGGDTQYF
TRBV15 CATSAETYYGYTF
TRBV9 CASSVAGGLAARTDTQYF
TRBV5-6 CASRLLGGLGADTQYF
TRBV13 CASSQTGRNSYEQYF
TRBV7-9 CASSSGTTGGYGYTF
TRBV30 CAWSPTYNEQFF
TRBV9 CASSARGQTYNEQFF
TRBV7-9 CASSFQNYEQYF
TRBV6-5 CASSPRAGHGYTF
TRBV28 CASSWRRGKNSQYF
TRBV7-6 CASSLTSGNPGELFF